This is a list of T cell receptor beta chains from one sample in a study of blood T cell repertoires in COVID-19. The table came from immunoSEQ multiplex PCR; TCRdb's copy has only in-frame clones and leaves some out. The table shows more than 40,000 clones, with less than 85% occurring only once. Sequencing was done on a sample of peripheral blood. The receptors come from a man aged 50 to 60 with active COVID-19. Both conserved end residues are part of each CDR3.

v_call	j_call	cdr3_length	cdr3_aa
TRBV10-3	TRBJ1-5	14	CAISAGESNQPQHF
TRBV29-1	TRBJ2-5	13	CSTQRDYQETQYF
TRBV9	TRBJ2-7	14	CASSARLDSYGQYF
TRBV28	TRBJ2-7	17	CASSSLAGVRPSYEQYF
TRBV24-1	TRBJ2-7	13	CATSQGSFNEQYF
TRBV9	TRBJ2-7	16	CASSVASGTVTYEQYF
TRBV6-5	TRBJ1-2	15	CASTDRDRAYYGYTF
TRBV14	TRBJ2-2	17	CASSQSWGRGSTGELFF
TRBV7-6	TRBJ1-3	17	CASSYGPGTASGNTIYF
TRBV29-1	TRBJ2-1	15	CSVEAVSGAYNEQFF
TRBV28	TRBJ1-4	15	CASTGGGRTNEKLFF
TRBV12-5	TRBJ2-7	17	CASGLFILAGGNYEQYF
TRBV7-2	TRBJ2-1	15	CASSLSSGAYNEQFF
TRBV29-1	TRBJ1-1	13	CSVEEALNTEAFF
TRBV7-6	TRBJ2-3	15	CASSLLTSSTDTQYF
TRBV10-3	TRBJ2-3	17	CAIRPPGSGGALGTQYF
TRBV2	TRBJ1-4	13	CASSEPPGEKLFF
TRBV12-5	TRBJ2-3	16	CASGLLPGDGTDTQYF
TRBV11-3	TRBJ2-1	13	CASSPGLYNEQFF
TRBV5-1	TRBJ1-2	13	CASSLTGGDGYTF
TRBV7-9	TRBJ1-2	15	CASSLFSPGVYGYTF
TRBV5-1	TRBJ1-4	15	CASSYYGTVNEKLFF
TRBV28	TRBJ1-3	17	CASSPTTSRGRLSTIYF
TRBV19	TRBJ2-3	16	CASSTQGVPGADTQYF
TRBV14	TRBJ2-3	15	CASSQEGRRTDTQYF
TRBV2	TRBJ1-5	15	CASSAGTGSNQPQHF
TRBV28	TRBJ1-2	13	CASSLGQKSGYTF
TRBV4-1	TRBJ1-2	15	CASSPRQGEGYGYTF
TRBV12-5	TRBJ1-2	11	CAKGTDGGYTF
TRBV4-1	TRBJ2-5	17	CASSQGKTGGAEETQYF
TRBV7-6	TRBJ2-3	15	CASSLAQGTTDTQYF
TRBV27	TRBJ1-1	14	CASSWARKNTEAFF
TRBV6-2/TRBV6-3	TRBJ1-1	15	CASSSVGTGGSEAFF
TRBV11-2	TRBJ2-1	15	CASTKSGGAYNEQFF
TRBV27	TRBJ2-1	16	CASSSVDRGPQGGQFF
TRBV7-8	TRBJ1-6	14	CASSPTGGYSPLHF
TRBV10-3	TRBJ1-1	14	CAISEQGMNTEAFF
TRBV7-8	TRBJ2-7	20	CASSYSVPRIRDRVRYEQYF
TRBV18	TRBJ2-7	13	CASSPQGVNEQYF
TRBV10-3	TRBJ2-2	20	CAISESRLAGRVRDTGELFF